The 14 T cell receptor beta chains given below trace back to one sample, sequenced in a study of a mutant IDH1 vaccine in newly diagnosed glioma. Time point indicated: week 47, end of study. Doses of 300 ug of mutant IDH1 20-mer peptide were given with topical imiquimod. Libraries were prepared by immunoSEQ multiplex PCR; TCRdb keeps only in-frame clonotypes and omits some of them. This sample carries around 84,000 clones, about 81% of them seen once, and the ten largest clones take 5.2%. For these TCRs, the target antigens are not known. The sequencing here drew on PBMCs, taken from a glioma patient whose treatment included an IDH1 peptide vaccine. The source of these receptors is a middle-aged man with glioma.

The rearrangement joins TRBV19 to TRBJ2-7; possibly TRBD1 or TRBD2 for D (5 bases each). V gave up 4 bases and J gave up 4 bases, with 17 bases separating them. The CDR3 is 15 amino acids. The germline V gene encodes CDR1 LNHDA and CDR2 SQIVND (reference sequence). DNA of the CDR3: TGTGCCAGTAGTAGGGACCGCCTGGGCAAGTACGAGCAGTACTTC. This encodes CASSRDRLGKYEQYF.

The J gene is TRBJ2-5, the V gene TRBV7-2; possibly TRBD2 for D (6 bases). Germline V gene sequence: CDR1 SGHTA, CDR2 FQGNSA. Trimming left V 2 bases short and J 2 bases short, with 15 bases between. The CDR3 spans 16 residues. This CDR3 reads CASSLNGGVIQETQYF. CDR3 DNA: TGTGCCAGCAGCTTAAACGGGGGAGTAATACAAGAGACCCAGTACTTC.

This clone was counted once. V is TRBV6-1 and J is TRBJ1-1; 9 nucleotides agree with TRBD1. The CDR3 length is 15 residues. Germline V gives CDR1 MNHNS, CDR2 SASEGT. J lost 6 bases, V lost 4 bases, and 9 bases had no gene match. The CDR3 DNA follows: TGTGCCAGCAGTGTATGGACAGGGGAAGGGGCTGAAGCTTTCTTT. Residues: CASSVWTGEGAEAFF.

The V gene is TRBV19, the J gene TRBJ2-7, with D possibly TRBD2 on 6 matching bases. Germline V lookup: CDR1 LNHDA, CDR2 SQIVND (reference sequence). Trimming cost V 6 bases and J 6 bases, with 9 bases left between them. There are 11 residues in the CDR3. Written as DNA, the CDR3 is TGTGCCAGTAGCTTGGGAGGCGAGCAGTACTTC. Translated: CASSLGGEQYF.

The rearrangement uses TRBV9 and TRBJ2-2; no clear D. The V end was cut by 7 bases, the J end by 4 bases, with 20 bases between. CDR1 SGDLS and CDR2 YYNGEE come from the germline V gene. The CDR3 covers 16 residues. The CDR3 reads CASSPRSIGFTGELFF. The DNA for the CDR3 is TGTGCCAGCTCGCCACGTTCGATAGGGTTCACCGGGGAGCTGTTTTTT.

The V call is TRBV10-3, the J call TRBJ2-5; either TRBD1 or TRBD2 may fit D (5 bases each). The DNA end favors TRBJ2-7, so the J call may be wrong. This CDR3 has 13 residues. Germline-derived CDR1 and CDR2 are ENHRY and SYGVKD. CDR3 DNA: TGTGCTATCGGCAGAGTTTTGGGGGACGAGCAGTACTTC. Translation gives CAIGRVLGDEQYF.

The V and J genes are TRBV11-1 and TRBJ2-6, with D hard to call. This CDR3 has 15 amino acids. Germline-derived CDR1 and CDR2 are SGHAT and FQDESV (reference sequence). V lost 3 bases, J lost 1 base, and 7 bases lay in between. This CDR3 is CASSFSRSGANVLTF. CDR3 nucleotides: TGTGCCAGCAGCTTTTCAAGGTCTGGGGCCAACGTCCTGACTTTC.

Here the CDR3 reads CASSYRGRVNNEQFF. The CDR3 coding sequence is TGTGCCAGCAGTTACCGAGGACGCGTCAACAATGAGCAGTTCTTC. V is TRBV6-5 and J is TRBJ2-1; D ambiguous. Germline V gene data show CDR1 as MNHEY and CDR2 as SVGAGI. CDR3 length: 15 residues. The V and J ends lost 2 bases and 5 bases respectively, with 13 bases between them.

This sequence joins TRBV28 and TRBJ2-7, with TRBD1 matching 9 bases. This CDR3 contains 19 residues. The V gene end was trimmed by 3 bases and the J gene end by 3 bases; junction bases not matched to a gene: 18. From germline, CDR1 is MDHEN and CDR2 SYDVKM. Written as DNA, the CDR3 is TGTGCCAGCAGTTTCTTCTCCGGGACAGGGATCCCCCGAAGCTACGAGCAGTACTTC. Protein product: CASSFFSGTGIPRSYEQYF.

The V gene is TRBV9, the J gene TRBJ2-1; 12 positions match TRBD2. The CDR3 contains 16 residues. Trimming took 4 bases from V and 3 from J; bases not matched to a gene: 5. CDR1 is SGDLS and CDR2 is YYNGEE in the germline V gene. In DNA, the CDR3 is TGTGCCAGCAGCCTTCGGACTAGCGGGATCTACAATGAGCAGTTCTTC. Translation: CASSLRTSGIYNEQFF.

This chain joins TRBV6-5 and TRBJ2-1; D not resolved. V lost 5 bases and J 8 bases, leaving 19 bases between the germline ends. The CDR3 runs 15 residues. CDR1 and CDR2 from the germline V gene are MNHEY and SVGAGI. CDR3 in DNA: TGTGCCAGCAGTCGCCGACTCCTCTCTGCCCATGAGCAGTTCTTC. The encoded protein is CASSRRLLSAHEQFF.

This chain links TRBV9 with TRBJ2-7, with 7 bases that match TRBD1. J gave up 3 bases and V 3 bases, and 6 bases lay outside the gene matches. The CDR3 has 14 residues. Germline-derived CDR1 and CDR2 are SGDLS and YYNGEE. In nucleotides, the CDR3 is TGTGCCAGCAGCGCCGGCAGGGGGAGCTACGAGCAGTACTTC. Amino acid sequence: CASSAGRGSYEQYF.

This clone was recorded a few times. The chain uses TRBV11-3 and TRBJ2-7; D is ambiguous. In germline, CDR1 is SGHNT, CDR2 YENEEA. The CDR3 sequence is 16 residues long. Trimming pared 3 bases from V and 2 bases from J, leaving 17 bases between. CDR3: CASSFYTRLSTYEQYF. The CDR3 bases are TGTGCCAGCAGCTTTTATACCCGTCTCAGCACCTACGAGCAGTACTTC.

This clone has a handful of counts. The rearrangement joins TRBV28 to TRBJ1-2; 7 bases agree with TRBD1. CDR1 is MDHEN and CDR2 is SYDVKM in the germline V gene. The CDR3 is 14 amino acids. J gave up 5 bases and V 8 bases, and 11 bases lay outside the gene matches. DNA for the CDR3: TGTGCCAGCCTCCCCGGACAGGCGTCATATGGCTACACCTTC. Protein: CASLPGQASYGYTF.